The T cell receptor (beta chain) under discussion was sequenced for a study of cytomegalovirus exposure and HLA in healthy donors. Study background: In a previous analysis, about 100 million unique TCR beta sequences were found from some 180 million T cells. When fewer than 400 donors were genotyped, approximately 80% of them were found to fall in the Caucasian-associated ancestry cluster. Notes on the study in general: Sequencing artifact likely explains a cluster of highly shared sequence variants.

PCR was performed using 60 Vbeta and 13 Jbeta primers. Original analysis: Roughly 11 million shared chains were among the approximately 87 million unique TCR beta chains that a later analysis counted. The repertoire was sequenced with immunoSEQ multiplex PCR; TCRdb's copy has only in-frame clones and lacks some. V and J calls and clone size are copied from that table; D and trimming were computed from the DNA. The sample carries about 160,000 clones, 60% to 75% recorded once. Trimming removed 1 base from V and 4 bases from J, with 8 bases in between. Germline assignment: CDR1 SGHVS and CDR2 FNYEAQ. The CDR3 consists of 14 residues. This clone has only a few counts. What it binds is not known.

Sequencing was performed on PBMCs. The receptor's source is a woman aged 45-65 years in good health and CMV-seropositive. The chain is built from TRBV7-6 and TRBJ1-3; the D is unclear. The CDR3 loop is CASSLGTVGNTIYF. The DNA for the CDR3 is TGTGCCAGCAGCTTAGGTACGGTCGGAAACACCATATATTTT.